This T cell receptor beta chain was captured by sequencing in a study of cytomegalovirus exposure and HLA in healthy donors. Study background: Early release data held around 80 million unique TCRs from HLA-typed donors. Within the Caucasian-associated ancestry cluster were around 80% of the approximately 390 genotyped donors. Overall study findings and caveats: Cytomegalovirus status, reportedly, was diagnosed with high specificity and sensitivity by the classifier.

Regarding this clone: The antigen is unknown.

Primers included in the PCR were 60 Vbeta and 13 Jbeta primers. In the authors' methods: In a later analysis, the count reached approximately 80 million unique TCR beta chains, with about 10 million shared. TCRdb's table, derived via immunoSEQ multiplex PCR, lists solely in-frame clones and lacks some. V, J and clone size derive from that table, while D and trimming were established from the DNA sequence. Of 100,000 to 120,000 clones listed, about four fifths are singletons. The ends were cut back, 1 base at V and 6 bases at J, with 6 bases in the middle. The CDR3 runs to 12 residues. Germline CDR1 is KGHSH and CDR2 is LQKENI.

This chain connects TRBV18 to TRBJ1-2; no firm D call. This sequence originates from a man aged 35-49 years in good health and CMV-seronegative. The sample was PBMCs. The CDR3 here is CASSPRTDGYTF. The CDR3 nucleotides are TGTGCCAGCTCACCACGGACTGATGGCTACACCTTC.